This is a list of T cell receptor beta chains from one sample in a study of cytomegalovirus exposure and HLA in healthy donors. Profiled with immunoSEQ multiplex PCR; TCRdb holds only in-frame clones, not every one. The sample has some 150,000 clones, around 72% seen once. The material sequenced was PBMCs. These receptors all stem from a man between 18 and 35 years old in good health and CMV-seropositive. Both conserved end residues are part of each CDR3. D genes are given only for firm matches. Clone size appears in some rows only: once, few, many, or a class for an expanded clone.

v_call	j_call	d_call	clone_size	cdr3_aa	cdr3_nt
TRBV6-5	TRBJ2-2	TRBD2	few	CASTYVASGAGELFF	TGTGCCAGCACCTATGTGGCTAGCGGGGCCGGGGAGCTGTTTTTT
TRBV11-2	TRBJ1-1	-	few	CASSPQGFRQAFF	TGTGCCAGCAGCCCACAGGGCTTTAGGCAAGCTTTCTTT
TRBV4-1	TRBJ1-1	-	few	CASSQRAGNTEAFF	TGCGCCAGCAGCCAGCGGGCGGGGAACACTGAAGCTTTCTTT
TRBV7-3	TRBJ2-2	TRBD1	-	CASSLTGFTGELFF	TGTGCCAGCAGCCTGACAGGGTTCACCGGGGAGCTGTTTTTT
TRBV10-3	TRBJ2-7	-	-	CAIRTTDFYEQYF	TGTGCCATCAGGACGACGGACTTCTACGAGCAGTACTTC
TRBV19	TRBJ2-7	TRBD1	few	CASSIAGTGGYEQYF	TGTGCCAGTAGTATAGCGGGGACAGGGGGCTACGAGCAGTACTTC
TRBV4-1	TRBJ2-7	TRBD1	-	CASSPDRREQYF	TGCGCCAGCAGCCCGGACAGGCGCGAGCAGTACTTC
TRBV15	TRBJ2-3	-	-	CATSRRNLFSDFGQYF	TGTGCCACCAGCAGAAGAAACCTTTTTTCCGACTTTGGGCAGTATTTT
TRBV21-1	TRBJ2-4	-	-	CASSSRSMDRASRLNIQYF	TGTGCCAGCAGCTCCCGGTCCATGGACAGGGCCAGTCGACTAAACATTCAGTACTTC
TRBV28	TRBJ1-2	-	once	CASSLTPLYGYTF	TGTGCCAGCAGTTTAACCCCACTTTATGGCTACACCTTC
TRBV7-7	TRBJ2-1	TRBD1	-	CASSLLQGAREQFF	TGTGCTAGCAGCTTATTACAGGGGGCCCGCGAGCAGTTCTTC
TRBV29-1	TRBJ2-1	TRBD2	-	CSVELASGDGEQFF	TGCAGCGTTGAGCTTGCGAGCGGGGACGGTGAGCAGTTCTTC
TRBV6-6	TRBJ1-1	-	few	CAVNTEAFF	TGCGCGGTAAACACTGAAGCTTTCTTT
TRBV18	TRBJ2-2	TRBD1	once	CASSPPGQGTNTGELFF	TGTGCCAGCTCACCACCGGGACAGGGGACGAACACCGGGGAGCTGTTTTTT
TRBV10-3	TRBJ2-5	-	few	CATHPDYLLETQYF	TGTGCCACCCACCCGGACTATTTGTTAGAGACCCAGTACTTC
TRBV10-3	TRBJ2-5	TRBD2	-	CASGGLQETQYF	TGTGCCAGCGGGGGACTACAAGAGACCCAGTACTTC
TRBV6-4	TRBJ2-7	-	-	CASSVAGNSYEQYF	TGTGCCAGCAGTGTGGCAGGGAACTCCTACGAGCAGTACTTC
TRBV19	TRBJ1-6	-	-	CASSIPPGNSPLHF	TGTGCCAGTAGTATACCACCAGGGAACTCACCCCTCCACTTT
TRBV13	TRBJ2-5	-	-	CASSLRRRETQYF	TGTGCCAGCAGCTTAAGACGGCGGGAGACCCAGTACTTC
TRBV5-4	TRBJ2-3	TRBD2	-	CASSLGGSGGAGDTQYF	TGTGCCAGCAGCTTGGGTGGTAGCGGGGGGGCCGGAGATACGCAGTATTTT
TRBV30	TRBJ2-7	TRBD2	-	CAWRTPGGGSYEQYF	TGTGCCTGGAGGACTCCCGGGGGGGGCTCCTACGAGCAGTACTTC
TRBV2	TRBJ2-2	-	few	CASKMEPGTGELFF	TGTGCCAGCAAAATGGAACCGGGCACCGGGGAGCTGTTTTTT
TRBV5-4	TRBJ1-6	TRBD1	-	CASSLDRGNSPLHF	TGTGCCAGCAGCTTAGACAGGGGGAATTCACCCCTCCACTTT
TRBV27	TRBJ1-1	-	-	CASSLGTKGTEAFF	TGTGCCAGCAGTTTAGGGACTAAGGGCACTGAAGCTTTCTTT
TRBV7-9	TRBJ2-7	-	-	CASSSLAHEQYF	TGTGCCAGCAGTAGTCTAGCCCACGAGCAGTACTTC
TRBV5-6	TRBJ1-5	TRBD1	-	CASSLRPTGGQPQHF	TGTGCCAGCAGCTTGCGGCCGACAGGGGGTCAGCCCCAGCATTTT
TRBV7-9	TRBJ2-7	TRBD2	-	CASSLEGGSSYEQYF	TGTGCCAGCAGCTTAGAGGGCGGGAGCTCCTACGAGCAGTACTTC
TRBV7-3	TRBJ1-2	-	-	CASSASRTNYGYTF	TGTGCCAGCAGCGCAAGCCGGACAAACTATGGCTACACCTTC
TRBV6-1	TRBJ1-6	TRBD1	-	CASGDRGQSPLHF	TGTGCCAGCGGGGACAGGGGGCAGTCACCCCTCCACTTT
TRBV6-5	TRBJ1-2	TRBD1	-	CASSYGYRGNYGYTF	TGTGCCAGCAGTTACGGATACAGGGGTAACTATGGCTACACCTTC
TRBV11-2	TRBJ2-7	TRBD2	-	CASSLVGFGLAELIYEQYF	TGTGCCAGCAGCTTGGTAGGGTTTGGACTAGCGGAGCTGATCTACGAGCAGTACTTC
TRBV5-5	TRBJ2-1	TRBD1	few	CASSLDWDSYNEQFF	TGTGCCAGCAGCTTGGACTGGGACAGCTACAATGAGCAGTTCTTC
TRBV7-2	TRBJ1-3	-	-	CASSPWEASGNTIYF	TGTGCCAGCAGCCCCTGGGAGGCCTCTGGAAACACCATATATTTT
TRBV6-5	TRBJ2-5	TRBD2	-	CASSYTSGSQETQYF	TGTGCCAGCAGTTACACTAGCGGAAGCCAAGAGACCCAGTACTTC
TRBV30	TRBJ1-1	-	-	CAWGSVPGDTEAFF	TGTGCCTGGGGGTCGGTGCCGGGGGACACTGAAGCTTTCTTT
TRBV19	TRBJ2-5	TRBD2	-	CASSPTPGGTQYF	TGTGCCAGTAGTCCCACCCCGGGGGGGACCCAGTACTTC
TRBV27	TRBJ1-5	-	-	CASSPSVGVLNQPQHF	TGTGCCAGCAGCCCAAGTGTCGGGGTCCTTAATCAGCCCCAGCATTTT
TRBV5-1	TRBJ2-1	TRBD2	-	CASSFQAGAAYNEQFF	TGCGCCAGCAGCTTCCAAGCGGGGGCAGCCTACAATGAGCAGTTCTTC
TRBV7-3	TRBJ1-1	-	-	CASSAKPQGNTEAFF	TGTGCCAGCAGCGCAAAACCACAGGGGAACACTGAAGCTTTCTTT
TRBV4-3	TRBJ2-7	-	-	CASSQEADSHSYEQYF	TGCGCCAGCAGCCAAGAAGCGGACAGCCACTCCTACGAGCAGTACTTC
TRBV28	TRBJ2-3	TRBD1	-	CASSRDRSTDTQYF	TGTGCCAGCAGCAGGGACAGGAGCACAGATACGCAGTATTTT
TRBV10-3	TRBJ1-1	TRBD1	-	CAISLTDRDTEAFF	TGTGCCATCAGTCTCACCGACAGGGATACTGAAGCTTTCTTT
TRBV2	TRBJ2-1	TRBD2	-	CASSLLAGGNEQFF	TGTGCCAGCAGTTTACTAGCGGGGGGGAATGAGCAGTTCTTC
TRBV5-1	TRBJ1-4	TRBD1	once	CASSLFGDREEKLFF	TGCGCCAGCAGCTTGTTTGGGGACAGGGAAGAAAAACTGTTTTTT
TRBV7-7	TRBJ2-3	TRBD1	-	CASSLGTGGVDTQYF	TGTGCTAGCAGCTTAGGGACAGGGGGCGTAGATACGCAGTATTTT
TRBV6-1	TRBJ2-5	TRBD1	-	CASSRTGVQETQYF	TGTGCCAGCAGCCGGACAGGTGTTCAAGAGACCCAGTACTTC
TRBV19	TRBJ2-7	-	-	CASSTQGGPLEQYF	TGTGCCAGTAGTACCCAGGGTGGTCCTCTCGAGCAGTACTTC
TRBV10-3	TRBJ1-3	TRBD1	-	CAISESLTGGNTIYF	TGTGCCATCAGTGAGTCCTTGACAGGGGGAAACACCATATATTTT
TRBV19	TRBJ1-5	-	few	CASSLNRNQPQHF	TGTGCCAGTAGTCTAAACAGGAATCAGCCCCAGCATTTT
TRBV7-2	TRBJ1-1	-	few	CASRHGGRMEAFF	TGTGCCAGCAGACACGGGGGACGGATGGAAGCTTTCTTT
TRBV4-3	TRBJ2-1	TRBD2	-	CASSQESSGSFYEQFF	TGCGCCAGCAGCCAAGAATCCAGCGGGAGTTTTTATGAGCAGTTCTTC
TRBV21-1	TRBJ1-5	-	-	CASSKEGRGEQPQHF	TGTGCCAGCAGCAAAGAGGGCAGGGGAGAACAGCCCCAGCATTTT
TRBV29-1	TRBJ2-3	TRBD2	-	CSASGLTDTQYF	TGCAGCGCTAGCGGCCTCACAGATACGCAGTATTTT